Each of the 14 T cell receptor beta chains below was sequenced from the same sample in a study of T cells in Graves' hyperthyroidism and ophthalmopathy. RNA transcripts provided the source from which TCR beta CDR3 regions were amplified. The TCR CDR3 first-round RT-PCR relied on the HTBI primer set. TCRdb used MiXCR to reprocess the multiplex PCR reads, holding one entry per CDR3 protein. The sample shows approximately 400,000 distinct CDR3 sequences, around 16% of them seen only once. Material for sequencing was blood. The receptors shown here come from a woman between 18 and 29 years old with Graves' hyperthyroidism that later progressed to Graves' ophthalmopathy.

This chain joins TRBV2 and TRBJ2-6; tentatively, D is TRBD1 or TRBD2 (5 bases each). The CDR3 sequence is 14 residues long. The V and J ends lost 7 bases and 4 bases respectively, with 11 bases between them. The germline V gene encodes CDR1 SNHLY and CDR2 FYNNEI. The CDR3 DNA follows: TGTGCCAGCATCGAGGGGTACGGGGCCAACGTCCTGACTTTC. It translates to CASIEGYGANVLTF. The full variable domain, with the rest looked up from reference TRBV2 and TRBJ2-6, is EPEVTQTPSHQVTQMGQEVILRCVPISNHLYFYWYRQILGQKVEFLVSFYNNEISEKSEIFDDQFSVERPDGSNFTLKIRSTKLEDSAMYFCASIEGYGANVLTFGAGSRLTVL.

CDR3 DNA: TGTGCCAGCTCGCTAGCGTACTCCTACAATGAGCAGTTCTTC. This encodes CASSLAYSYNEQFF. J is TRBJ2-1 and V is TRBV19, with D maybe TRBD2 (6 bases). The CDR3 covers 14 residues. Germline-derived CDR1 and CDR2 are LNHDA and SQIVND (reference sequence). The V and J ends lost 9 bases and 0 bases respectively, with 12 bases between them.

This clonotype has ten or more counts. CDR3: CASSRTSGVSYEQYF. The CDR3 DNA sequence: TGTGCCAGCAGCCGGACTAGCGGGGTCTCCTACGAGCAGTACTTC. The V and J genes are TRBV5-4 and TRBJ2-7; 12 bases are shared with TRBD2. Looked up from germline, CDR1 is SGHNT and CDR2 is YYREEE (reference sequence). The CDR3 runs to 15 residues. The V segment lost 4 bases and the J segment 0 bases; nucleotides outside the gene matches: 2. Using reference TRBV5-4 and TRBJ2-7 for the parts outside the CDR3, the full variable domain is ETGVTQSPTHLIKTRGQQVTLRCSSQSGHNTVSWYQQALGQGPQFIFQYYREEENGRGNFPPRFSGLQFPNYSSELNVNALELDDSALYLCASSRTSGVSYEQYFGPGTRLTVT.

This clonotype was detected only a few times. A much larger clone differs by one base, so this may be a read error. The chain uses TRBV6-1 and TRBJ1-5; D may be TRBD1 (6 bases). The CDR3 totals 14 residues. V was trimmed by 5 bases and J by 8 bases, leaving 16 bases between them. Looked up from germline, CDR1 is MNHNS and CDR2 is SASEGT. The CDR3 spells CASSPRQDLEPQHF. For the CDR3, the DNA is TGTGCCAGCAGTCCCAGACAGGACCTTGAGCCCCAGCATTTT.

This clonotype appeared many times. V and J are TRBV6-5 and TRBJ2-7; no definite D call. The V gene lost 0 bases and the J gene lost 3 bases, with 12 bases spanning the gap. This CDR3 is 15 amino acids long. Germline V gene data show CDR1 as MNHEY and CDR2 as SVGAGI. The CDR3, as DNA: TGTGCCAGCAGTTACTCGCCCCTCTTCAGCTACGAGCAGTACTTC. It specifies CASSYSPLFSYEQYF.

In its sample, this clonotype was seen many times. This chain uses TRBV7-2 with TRBJ2-5; D call uncertain. This CDR3 comprises 14 residues. Between the trimmed V and J ends, which lost 5 bases and 5 bases, there was a span of 15 bases. Germline CDR1 is SGHTA and CDR2 is FQGNSA. DNA of the CDR3: TGTGCCAGCAGCCCAAGGGTGTTTTTGGAGACCCAGTACTTC. Translation gives CASSPRVFLETQYF.

V usage is TRBV28 and J usage is TRBJ2-3, with D possibly TRBD2 on 6 matching bases. This CDR3 is built from 16 residues. The ends were cut back, 0 bases at V and 0 bases at J, with 10 bases in the middle. Germline V gene lookup returns CDR1 MDHEN and CDR2 SYDVKM. Here the CDR3 DNA reads TGTGCCAGCAGTTTATGGCTAGCGACTAGCACAGATACGCAGTATTTT. It codes for CASSLWLATSTDTQYF.

The CDR3 here is CASSSPDGGKGYTF. For the CDR3, the DNA is TGTGCCAGCAGCTCTCCTGACGGGGGTAAAGGCTACACCTTC. The V gene is TRBV7-9, the J gene TRBJ1-2, with D perhaps matching TRBD1 (5 bases). This CDR3 has 14 residues. The V and J ends lost 4 bases and 8 bases respectively, with 17 bases between them. In germline, CDR1 is SEHNR, CDR2 FQNEAQ (reference sequence).

This clonotype was counted at least ten times. This chain joins TRBV7-9 and TRBJ2-3; D gene unclear. CDR1 is SEHNR and CDR2 is FQNEAQ in the germline V gene (reference sequence). V was shortened by 3 bases and J by 3 bases, with 19 bases between the two germline ends. The CDR3 consists of 17 residues. In DNA, the CDR3 is TGTGCCAGCAGCTTTGGCGCGAACGCCATTAAAACAGATACGCAGTATTTT. This gives the protein CASSFGANAIKTDTQYF. Supplemented by reference TRBV7-9 and TRBJ2-3, the full variable domain reads DTGVSQNPRHKITKRGQNVTFRCDPISEHNRLYWYRQTLGQGPEFLTYFQNEAQLEKSRLLSDRFSAERPKGSFSTLEIQRTEQGDSAMYLCASSFGANAIKTDTQYFGPGTRLTVL.

This clonotype appeared many times. The DNA of the CDR3 is TGCAGTGCTAGAGGTAACAGGATAGCCAAAAACATTCAGTACTTC. It yields the protein CSARGNRIAKNIQYF. The V gene is TRBV20-1, the J gene TRBJ2-4, with D possibly being TRBD1 (5 bases). Germline lookup yields CDR1 DFQATT and CDR2 SNEGSKA (reference sequence). This CDR3 has 15 amino acids. V was trimmed by 1 base and J by 0 bases, leaving 10 bases between them.

This clonotype was counted between two and nine times. The chain is built from TRBV28 and TRBJ1-2; no reliable D call. The CDR3 is 13 residues long. Per germline, CDR1 MDHEN and CDR2 SYDVKM. Trimming cost V 5 bases and J 4 bases, with 11 bases left between them. The CDR3 region has the DNA TGTGCCAGCAGTCCCCCCACTGGCTATGGCTACACCTTC. It codes for CASSPPTGYGYTF.

In this sample, this clonotype turned up a few times. V and J are TRBV4-2 and TRBJ2-2; possibly TRBD1 or TRBD2 for D (7 bases each). Trimming removed 0 bases at V and 8 bases at J, with 16 bases between. CDR1 is LGHNA, CDR2 YNFKEQ, per germline. This CDR3 is built from 16 residues. The CDR3 spells CASSQDRGGSGGELFF. The CDR3 DNA is TGTGCCAGCAGCCAAGACAGGGGGGGCTCTGGTGGGGAGCTGTTTTTT.

J is TRBJ2-1 and V is TRBV20-1; TRBD2 matches at 9 bases. CDR3 length: 16 residues. In germline, CDR1 is DFQATT, CDR2 SNEGSKA (reference sequence). V shed 2 bases and J 1 base; nucleotides not matched to a gene: 6. The DNA for the CDR3 is TGCAGTGCTAGACTACCGGGACTAGCATCCTACAATGAGCAGTTCTTC. Its translation: CSARLPGLASYNEQFF.

In this sample, this clonotype turned up many times. The genes are TRBV6-2 or TRBV6-3 and TRBJ2-2; no definite D call. The germline V gene encodes CDR1 MNHEY and CDR2 SVGEGT. Between the trimmed V and J ends, which lost 5 bases and 6 bases, there was a span of 7 bases. The CDR3 spans 12 residues. CDR3 in amino acids: CASSQIPGELFF. CDR3 nucleotides: TGTGCCAGCAGTCAAATCCCCGGGGAGCTGTTTTTT.